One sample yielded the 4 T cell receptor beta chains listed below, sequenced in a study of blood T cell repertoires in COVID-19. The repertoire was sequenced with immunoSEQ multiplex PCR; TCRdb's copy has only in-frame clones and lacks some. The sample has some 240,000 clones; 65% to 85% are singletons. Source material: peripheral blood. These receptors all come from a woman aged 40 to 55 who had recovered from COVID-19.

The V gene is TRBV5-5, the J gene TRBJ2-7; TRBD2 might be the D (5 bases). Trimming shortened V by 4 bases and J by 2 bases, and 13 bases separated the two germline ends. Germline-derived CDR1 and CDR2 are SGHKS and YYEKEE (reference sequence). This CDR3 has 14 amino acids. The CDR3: CASSEGLGPYEQYF. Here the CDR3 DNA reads TGTGCCAGCAGCGAGGGCCTCGGGCCCTACGAGCAGTACTTC.

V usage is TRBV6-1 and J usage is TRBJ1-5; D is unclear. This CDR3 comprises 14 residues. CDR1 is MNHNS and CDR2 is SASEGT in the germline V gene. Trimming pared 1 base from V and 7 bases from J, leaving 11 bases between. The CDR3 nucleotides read TGTGCCAGCAGTGAAGGCAACGCGGGACAGCCCCAGCATTTT. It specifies CASSEGNAGQPQHF.

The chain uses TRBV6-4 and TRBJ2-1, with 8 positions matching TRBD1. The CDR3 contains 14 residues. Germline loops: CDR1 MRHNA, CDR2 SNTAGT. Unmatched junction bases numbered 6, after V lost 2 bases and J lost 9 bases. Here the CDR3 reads CASSDDQGASEQFF. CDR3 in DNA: TGTGCCAGCAGTGACGATCAGGGGGCTTCTGAGCAGTTCTTC.

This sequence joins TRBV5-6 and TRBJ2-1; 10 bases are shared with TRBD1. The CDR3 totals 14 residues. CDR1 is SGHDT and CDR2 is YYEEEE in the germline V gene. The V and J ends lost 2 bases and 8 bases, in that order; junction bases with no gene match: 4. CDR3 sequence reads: CASSFPGQGYEQFF. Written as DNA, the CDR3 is TGTGCCAGCAGCTTCCCGGGACAGGGGTATGAGCAGTTCTTC.